The rows below give T cell receptor beta chains drawn from one sample of a study of T-cell reconstitution after alpha-beta-depleted transplantation in children. From the PCR reads, TCRdb called clonotypes with MiXCR, one entry per CDR3 protein. The table records 500,000 or so distinct CDR3 sequences, 32% of them present only once. Sequenced material: PBMCs from the stem cell graft donor, taken from the stem cell graft. Receptor source: a human donor who donated a stem cell graft to a child with aplastic anemia. Both conserved end residues are part of each CDR3. Each record gives: D gene, J gene, clone size, V gene, CDR3 DNA, CDR3 protein. A D gene is named only where the DNA matches it firmly. Rows give clone size only sometimes, using once, few, many, or a class for an expanded clone.

d_call: TRBD1; j_call: TRBJ2-2; clone_size: few; v_call: TRBV30; cdr3_nt: TGTGCCTGGAGTCCACGTAGGTCAGGGGGCACCGGGGAGCTGTTTTTT; cdr3_aa: CAWSPRRSGGTGELFF
d_call: NA; j_call: TRBJ1-2; clone_size: few; v_call: TRBV10-1; cdr3_nt: TGCGCCAGCAGCGAAAAACGAGGCTATGGCTACACCTTC; cdr3_aa: CASSEKRGYGYTF
d_call: NA; j_call: TRBJ2-1; clone_size: NA; v_call: TRBV7-2; cdr3_nt: TGTGCCAGCAGCGACTCCTACAATGAGCAGTTCTTC; cdr3_aa: CASSDSYNEQFF
d_call: NA; j_call: TRBJ1-2; clone_size: few; v_call: TRBV29-1; cdr3_nt: TGCAGCGTTGAAACTAGGGGTGGCTACACCTTC; cdr3_aa: CSVETRGGYTF
d_call: NA; j_call: TRBJ2-3; clone_size: few; v_call: TRBV4-3; cdr3_nt: TGCGCCAGCAGCCAAGAGGCCTACAATACGCAGTATTTT; cdr3_aa: CASSQEAYNTQYF
d_call: NA; j_call: TRBJ2-1; clone_size: few; v_call: TRBV15; cdr3_nt: TGTGCCACCAGCAGAGAGAAGGGGTCCTTGGGCTACAATGAGCAGTTCTTC; cdr3_aa: CATSREKGSLGYNEQFF
d_call: NA; j_call: TRBJ2-5; clone_size: NA; v_call: TRBV28; cdr3_nt: TGTGCCAGCAGTGACGGGCCAGCCCCTTACTTC; cdr3_aa: CASSDGPAPYF
d_call: NA; j_call: TRBJ2-3; clone_size: NA; v_call: TRBV15; cdr3_nt: TGTGCCACCAGCGGAAGAGTGGAGGGACCCACAGATACGCAGTATTTT; cdr3_aa: CATSGRVEGPTDTQYF
d_call: NA; j_call: TRBJ2-7; clone_size: NA; v_call: TRBV9; cdr3_nt: TGTGCCAGCAGCGTGTCGTCGGGAGTATACGAGCAGTACTTC; cdr3_aa: CASSVSSGVYEQYF
d_call: NA; j_call: TRBJ1-1; clone_size: NA; v_call: TRBV24-1; cdr3_nt: TGTGCCACCAGTGGGCAAACGGGGACTGAAGCTTTCTTT; cdr3_aa: CATSGQTGTEAFF
d_call: NA; j_call: TRBJ2-1; clone_size: once; v_call: TRBV5-1; cdr3_nt: TGCGCCAGCAGCCCCCGGGAGGGGGCTAGGAATGAGCAGTTCTTC; cdr3_aa: CASSPREGARNEQFF
d_call: NA; j_call: TRBJ1-2; clone_size: NA; v_call: TRBV6-1; cdr3_nt: TGTGCCACCGGGGCAGGTCTCATTGACTATGGCTACACCTTC; cdr3_aa: CATGAGLIDYGYTF
d_call: NA; j_call: TRBJ2-6; clone_size: NA; v_call: TRBV30; cdr3_nt: TGTGCCTGGGGGGGAAGTCCGGGACAACCAAGCTCTGGGGCCAACGTCCTGACTTTC; cdr3_aa: CAWGGSPGQPSSGANVLTF
d_call: TRBD1; j_call: TRBJ1-3; clone_size: NA; v_call: TRBV7-2; cdr3_nt: TGTGCCAGCAGCTTAAACCCGGGACAGGCTCATCGTGATTTT; cdr3_aa: CASSLNPGQAHRDF
d_call: TRBD1; j_call: TRBJ2-5; clone_size: few; v_call: TRBV7-9; cdr3_nt: TGTGCCAGCAGCTCAAGCTGGGACAGGGGCGGAGAGACCCAGTACTTC; cdr3_aa: CASSSSWDRGGETQYF
d_call: TRBD2; j_call: TRBJ2-5; clone_size: few; v_call: TRBV29-1; cdr3_nt: TGCAGCGTGGGTAGCGGGAGAGTGGAGACCCAGTACTTC; cdr3_aa: CSVGSGRVETQYF
d_call: TRBD2; j_call: TRBJ2-2; clone_size: NA; v_call: TRBV7-9; cdr3_nt: TGTGCCAGCACCCGAGGAACTAGCGAAATCGGGGAGCTGTTTTTT; cdr3_aa: CASTRGTSEIGELFF
d_call: NA; j_call: TRBJ1-6; clone_size: NA; v_call: TRBV7-2; cdr3_nt: TGTGCCAGCAGCTCATTTACTGATTCACCCCTCCACTTT; cdr3_aa: CASSSFTDSPLHF
d_call: TRBD1; j_call: TRBJ1-1; clone_size: few; v_call: TRBV18; cdr3_nt: TGTGCCAGCTCACCCAGACAGGGCGTCGTGGAGATGAACACTGAAGCTTTCTTT; cdr3_aa: CASSPRQGVVEMNTEAFF
d_call: TRBD1; j_call: TRBJ2-5; clone_size: NA; v_call: TRBV20-1; cdr3_nt: TGCAGTGCTAGGGGACAGGGGCAGACCCAGTACTTC; cdr3_aa: CSARGQGQTQYF
d_call: NA; j_call: TRBJ2-1; clone_size: NA; v_call: TRBV27; cdr3_nt: TGTGCCAGCAGTTGGACAGATGGGGACAATGAGCAGTTCTTC; cdr3_aa: CASSWTDGDNEQFF
d_call: NA; j_call: TRBJ2-5; clone_size: NA; v_call: TRBV7-9; cdr3_nt: TGTGCCAGCAGCTTAGCGCTGGGACTCCAAGAGACCCAGTACTTC; cdr3_aa: CASSLALGLQETQYF
d_call: TRBD2; j_call: TRBJ2-1; clone_size: few; v_call: TRBV5-1; cdr3_nt: TGCGCCAGCAGCTTGGTCACTAGCGGGAGAGATGAGCAGTTCTTC; cdr3_aa: CASSLVTSGRDEQFF
d_call: NA; j_call: TRBJ2-3; clone_size: few; v_call: TRBV9; cdr3_nt: TGTGCCAGCAGCCGGGGGGCCACCGGGAGCACAGATACGCAGTATTTT; cdr3_aa: CASSRGATGSTDTQYF
d_call: NA; j_call: TRBJ1-3; clone_size: NA; v_call: TRBV11-2; cdr3_nt: TGTGCCAGCATATCTGGGCCCTCTGGAAACACCATATATTTT; cdr3_aa: CASISGPSGNTIYF
d_call: NA; j_call: TRBJ1-1; clone_size: NA; v_call: TRBV10-3; cdr3_nt: TGTGCCATCAGCCTACCCGACATGAACACTGAAGCTTTCTTT; cdr3_aa: CAISLPDMNTEAFF
d_call: NA; j_call: TRBJ2-1; clone_size: NA; v_call: TRBV11-3; cdr3_nt: TGTGCCAGCAGCTCCGTCGGGGGCCGGGAGCAGTTCTTC; cdr3_aa: CASSSVGGREQFF
d_call: NA; j_call: TRBJ1-5; clone_size: NA; v_call: TRBV30; cdr3_nt: TGTGCCTGGAGTGTGACGACCGCTCAGCCCCAGCATTTT; cdr3_aa: CAWSVTTAQPQHF
d_call: NA; j_call: TRBJ1-6; clone_size: few; v_call: TRBV12-3/TRBV12-4; cdr3_nt: TGTGCCAGCATCGAGTACGGGACCCCAAATTCACCCCTCCACTTT; cdr3_aa: CASIEYGTPNSPLHF
d_call: TRBD1; j_call: TRBJ1-5; clone_size: NA; v_call: TRBV5-4; cdr3_nt: TGTGCCAGCAGCTACGGGACAGGGCGGTATAGCAATCAGCCCCAGCATTTT; cdr3_aa: CASSYGTGRYSNQPQHF
d_call: NA; j_call: TRBJ2-5; clone_size: NA; v_call: TRBV5-1; cdr3_nt: TGCGCCAGCAGCCGGCGGAGGGACCAAGAGACCCAGTACTTC; cdr3_aa: CASSRRRDQETQYF
d_call: NA; j_call: TRBJ1-1; clone_size: NA; v_call: TRBV29-1; cdr3_nt: TGCAGCGTCACAGGGAGTCTGACTGAAGCTTTCTTT; cdr3_aa: CSVTGSLTEAFF
d_call: TRBD2; j_call: TRBJ2-3; clone_size: NA; v_call: TRBV6-1; cdr3_nt: TGTGCCAGCAGTGAATTAGCGGGAGCCACAGATACGCAGTATTTT; cdr3_aa: CASSELAGATDTQYF
d_call: NA; j_call: TRBJ1-1; clone_size: few; v_call: TRBV20-1; cdr3_nt: TGCAGTGCTCACATGGCGAACACTGAAGCTTTCTTT; cdr3_aa: CSAHMANTEAFF
d_call: NA; j_call: TRBJ2-6; clone_size: few; v_call: TRBV27; cdr3_nt: TGTGCCAGCAGTTTATGGCAGGGCTCTGGGGCCAACGTCCTGACTTTC; cdr3_aa: CASSLWQGSGANVLTF
d_call: TRBD2; j_call: TRBJ2-1; clone_size: NA; v_call: TRBV9; cdr3_nt: TGTGCCAGCAGCGAAAGGAGCGGGAGCCACAATGAGCAGTTCTTC; cdr3_aa: CASSERSGSHNEQFF
d_call: TRBD2; j_call: TRBJ2-1; clone_size: NA; v_call: TRBV11-1; cdr3_nt: TGTGCCAGCAGCTTCAGACTAGCGGGAGGGCAGGGCTACAATGAGCAGTTCTTC; cdr3_aa: CASSFRLAGGQGYNEQFF
d_call: NA; j_call: TRBJ1-2; clone_size: few; v_call: TRBV12-3/TRBV12-4; cdr3_nt: TGTGCCAGCAGTTTAGGGCCTGGGGAGGACACTAACTATGGCTACACCTTC; cdr3_aa: CASSLGPGEDTNYGYTF
d_call: NA; j_call: TRBJ1-5; clone_size: NA; v_call: TRBV30; cdr3_nt: TGTGCCTGGAGTGACCGACGTCAGCCCCAGCATTTT; cdr3_aa: CAWSDRRQPQHF
d_call: TRBD1; j_call: TRBJ1-2; clone_size: NA; v_call: TRBV5-1; cdr3_nt: TGCGCCAGCAGCTCCCCCCAACCGGGACAGGGAAGATCCTATGGCTACACCTTC; cdr3_aa: CASSSPQPGQGRSYGYTF
d_call: NA; j_call: TRBJ1-1; clone_size: few; v_call: TRBV25-1; cdr3_nt: TGTGCCAGCAGTGTTAGGATGAACACTGAAGCTTTCTTT; cdr3_aa: CASSVRMNTEAFF
d_call: TRBD1; j_call: TRBJ2-7; clone_size: few; v_call: TRBV12-3/TRBV12-4; cdr3_nt: TGTGCCAGCAGGGAGACAGGGGGCAGCTACGAGCAGTACTTC; cdr3_aa: CASRETGGSYEQYF
d_call: NA; j_call: TRBJ2-7; clone_size: NA; v_call: TRBV6-5; cdr3_nt: TGTGCCAGCAGTTACTCGCGGGCGGGGCGGAAAGAGCAGTACTTC; cdr3_aa: CASSYSRAGRKEQYF
d_call: TRBD2; j_call: TRBJ2-2; clone_size: NA; v_call: TRBV20-1; cdr3_nt: TGCAGTGCCAACAAGGGAGGGAGCGACACCGGGGAGCTGTTTTTT; cdr3_aa: CSANKGGSDTGELFF
d_call: TRBD2; j_call: TRBJ2-3; clone_size: few; v_call: TRBV5-1; cdr3_nt: TGCGCCAGCAGCTTGCAGCGGGGGGGAGATACGCAGTATTTT; cdr3_aa: CASSLQRGGDTQYF
d_call: NA; j_call: TRBJ1-1; clone_size: few; v_call: TRBV18; cdr3_nt: TGTGCCAGCTCACTTACTTACCAGGAAAAGGAAGCTTTCTTT; cdr3_aa: CASSLTYQEKEAFF